Listed here is a single TCR beta chain. The CDR3 sequence is 14 residues long. Germline trimming cut 5 bases from V and 4 bases from J; bases unmatched to any gene: 5. Germline V CDR1 and CDR2: ENHRY, SYGVKD. This specimen belongs to a study of blood T cell repertoires in COVID-19. A Seattle source enrolled patients during active infection and followed them longitudinally. Study processing details: Cell counts per sample came from amplifying reference gene primers. TCRdb keeps only in-frame clones here, not all; method: immunoSEQ multiplex PCR. That table supplies the V and J calls and clone size; D and trimming were determined from the DNA. There are some 210,000 clones in the sample; approximately 90% occur only once, and about 0.8% lies in the top ten.

Input material: peripheral blood. This clonotype was sampled from a man aged 55 to 70 with COVID-19, enrolled during active disease. This chain uses TRBV10-3 with TRBJ1-2; 9 nucleotides align to TRBD1. The CDR3 sequence: CAISSPGQGYGYTF. The CDR3 region has the DNA TGTGCCATCAGTTCCCCGGGACAGGGCTATGGCTACACCTTC.